Shown below are 4 T cell receptor beta chains from a single sample sequenced in a study of a mutant IDH1 vaccine in newly diagnosed glioma. Time point given: week 23, last vaccination. Topical imiquimod was applied with each vaccine dose, which held 300 ug of mutant IDH1 20-mer peptide. No antigen has been identified for these receptors. Clones were sequenced by immunoSEQ multiplex PCR, and TCRdb holds only the in-frame ones, with some missing. The sample lists about 20,000 clones; 82% were seen once. The starting material was PBMCs, obtained from a glioma patient whose treatment included an IDH1 peptide vaccine. The receptor source for this set is a man aged 25 to 40 with glioma.

The rearrangement joins TRBV5-1 to TRBJ2-3; D gene unclear. This CDR3 spans 13 amino acids. The germline CDR1 and CDR2 sequences are SGHRS and YFSETQ. The ends were cut back, 3 bases at V and 3 bases at J, with 8 bases in the middle. CDR3: CASSSSPTDTQYF. The CDR3 DNA reads as TGCGCCAGCAGCTCCTCCCCTACAGATACGCAGTATTTT. Together with reference TRBV5-1 and TRBJ2-3, the CDR3 gives the full variable domain: KAGVTQTPRYLIKTRGQQVTLSCSPISGHRSVSWYQQTPGQGLQFLFEYFSETQRNKGNFPGRFSGRQFSNSRSEMNVSTLELGDSALYLCASSSSPTDTQYFGPGTRLTVL.

CDR3 amino acids: CASSVAGTGRTYEQYF. CDR3 nucleotides: TGTGCCAGCAGCGTTGCGGGGACAGGGAGGACCTACGAGCAGTACTTC. This chain uses TRBV7-9 with TRBJ2-7; TRBD1 agrees at 9 bases. J was trimmed by 2 bases and V by 5 bases; bases with no gene match: 10. The CDR3 consists of 16 residues. CDR1 and CDR2 (germline): SEHNR, FQNEAQ (reference sequence).

In nucleotides, the CDR3 is TGTGCCAGCAGTTCTACTAGCGAGGACGAGCAGTTCTTC. Translating it yields CASSSTSEDEQFF. This sequence joins TRBV27 and TRBJ2-1; 7 bases agree with TRBD2. This CDR3 is built from 13 residues. Germline V gene lookup returns CDR1 MNHEY and CDR2 SMNVEV (reference sequence). V lost 4 bases, J lost 10 bases, and 7 bases stayed unmatched.

This clone was picked up one time. V is TRBV10-3 and J is TRBJ2-2; 10 nucleotides align to TRBD2. V lost 6 bases to trimming and J lost 6 bases; unmatched junction nucleotides: 4. This CDR3 spans 14 amino acids. The germline V gene has CDR1 ENHRY and CDR2 SYGVKD. CDR3 nucleotide sequence: TGTGCCATCAGCTTTAGCGGGAGGCCCGGGGAGCTGTTTTTT. Encoded protein: CAISFSGRPGELFF.